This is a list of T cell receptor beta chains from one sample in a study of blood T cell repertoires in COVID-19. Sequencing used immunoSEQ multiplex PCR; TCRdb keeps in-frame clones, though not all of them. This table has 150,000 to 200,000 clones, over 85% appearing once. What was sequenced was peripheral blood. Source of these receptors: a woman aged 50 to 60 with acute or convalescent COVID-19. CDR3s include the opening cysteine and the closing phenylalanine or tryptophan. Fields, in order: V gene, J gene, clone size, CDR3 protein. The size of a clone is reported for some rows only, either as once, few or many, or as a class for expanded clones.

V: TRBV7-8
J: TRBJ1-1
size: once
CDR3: CASSLVGGGLNTEAFF

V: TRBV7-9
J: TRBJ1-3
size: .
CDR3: CASSLSGSYFTGNTIYF

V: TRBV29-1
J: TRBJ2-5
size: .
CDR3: CSVASGQETQYF

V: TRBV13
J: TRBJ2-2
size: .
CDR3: CASSSDRVIAGELFF

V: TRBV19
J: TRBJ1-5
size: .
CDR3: CASSWMNRGNQPQHF

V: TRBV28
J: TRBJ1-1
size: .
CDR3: CASSFFAGKKVYMNTEAFF

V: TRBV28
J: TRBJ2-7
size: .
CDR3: CASSPSGSKYEQYF

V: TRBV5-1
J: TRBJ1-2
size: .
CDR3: CASSLGTGDGYGYTF

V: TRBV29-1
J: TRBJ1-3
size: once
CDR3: CSVVTGGRDTIYF

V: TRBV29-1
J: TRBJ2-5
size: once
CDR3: CSVDHRVQETQYF

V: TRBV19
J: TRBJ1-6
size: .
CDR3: CASSPYSSGTGLRTYNSPLHF